A single sample is the source of the 27 T cell receptor beta chains below, sequenced in a study of cytomegalovirus exposure and HLA in healthy donors. The PCR was carried out with 60 Vbeta primers and 13 Jbeta primers. TCRdb's copy holds only in-frame clones and misses some; the assay was immunoSEQ multiplex PCR. The table shows more than 85,000 clones, with 75% to 90% occurring only once. Material for sequencing was PBMCs. Every receptor here comes from a man younger than 45 in good health and CMV-seropositive.

Concerning this clone itself: A read error may produce the germline difference seen at one junction end. The chain uses TRBV7-2 and TRBJ2-3, with D perhaps matching TRBD1 (7 bases). There are 15 residues in the CDR3. From germline, CDR1 is SGHTA and CDR2 FQGNSA. The CDR3, as DNA: TGTGCCAGCAGCTTCCAGGGGGGAATCACAAATACGCAGTATTTT. It yields the protein CASSFQGGITNTQYF.

The CDR3 region has the DNA TGTGCCAGCAGTTACGGGGGCGGGGGCGGGTACAATGAGCAGTTCTTC. Amino acid sequence: CASSYGGGGGYNEQFF. This chain joins TRBV6-6 and TRBJ2-1, with D possibly being TRBD2 (7 bases). There are 16 residues in the CDR3. Per the germline V gene, CDR1 is MNHNY and CDR2 is SVGAGI (reference sequence). The V end lost 2 bases, the J end lost 4 bases, and 15 bases lay between the germline ends.

This sequence joins TRBV15 and TRBJ2-1, with D perhaps matching TRBD1 (5 bases). This CDR3 comprises 18 residues. Germline CDR1 is LNHNV and CDR2 is YYDKDF (reference sequence). V shed 0 bases and J shed 2 bases, with 17 bases lying between them. The CDR3, as DNA: TGTGCCACCAGCAGAGATGGGGCACAAGCACAAACCTACAATGAGCAGTTCTTC. This sequence encodes CATSRDGAQAQTYNEQFF.

The CDR3 is CASSLDLEASQYF. As DNA, the CDR3 is TGTGCCAGCAGCTTAGATCTGGAGGCCTCCCAGTATTTT. The gene calls are TRBV11-2 and TRBJ2-3, with D possibly matching TRBD2 (5 bases). Germline V gene sequence: CDR1 SGHAT, CDR2 FQNNGV. V was cut by 0 bases and J by 12 bases, with 13 bases left in between. This CDR3 spans 13 amino acids.

This chain links TRBV18 with TRBJ1-3, with 9 bases that match TRBD1. This CDR3 contains 15 residues. J was trimmed by 2 bases and V by 3 bases; bases with no gene match: 2. Germline CDR1 is KGHSH and CDR2 is LQKENI. CDR3 sequence (DNA): TGTGCCAGCTCACCCGACAGGGGGGCTGGAAACACCATATATTTT. It specifies CASSPDRGAGNTIYF.

The chain combines TRBV7-9 with TRBJ1-1, with a weak D call TRBD1 (6 bases). V dropped 2 bases and J dropped 1 base, with 11 bases sitting between them. This CDR3 comprises 15 residues. From germline, CDR1 is SEHNR and CDR2 FQNEAQ (reference sequence). In DNA, the CDR3 is TGTGCCAGCAGCTTATTCACACAGGGGAACACTGAAGCTTTCTTT. Its protein product is CASSLFTQGNTEAFF.

This chain links TRBV7-2 with TRBJ2-7, with D possibly matching TRBD1 (6 bases). Per the germline V gene, CDR1 is SGHTA and CDR2 is FQGNSA. CDR3 length: 13 residues. The germline V and J ends were trimmed by 3 bases and 3 bases, with 9 bases remaining between them. The CDR3 nucleotides read TGTGCCAGCAGCTTCTACAGGGACTACGAGCAGTACTTC. Translation gives CASSFYRDYEQYF. The whole variable domain, remainder taken from reference TRBV7-2 and TRBJ2-7, is GAGVSQSPSNKVTEKGKDVELRCDPISGHTALYWYRQSLGQGLEFLIYFQGNSAPDKSGLPSDRFSAERTGGSVSTLTIQRTQQEDSAVYLCASSFYRDYEQYFGPGTRLTVT.

V gene TRBV19 combines with J gene TRBJ1-2; 7 bases are a match to TRBD1. With V trimmed by 4 bases and J by 1 base, 6 bases remained unmatched. From germline, CDR1 is LNHDA and CDR2 SQIVND (reference sequence). The CDR3 runs to 15 residues. The CDR3 DNA is TGTGCCAGTAGTACACGACAGGGAGTTAACTATGGCTACACCTTC. It translates to CASSTRQGVNYGYTF.

J is TRBJ2-1 and V is TRBV5-1; D remains ambiguous. The V gene lost 0 bases and the J gene lost 5 bases, with 15 bases spanning the gap. CDR1 is SGHRS and CDR2 is YFSETQ in the germline V gene. The CDR3 loop spans 16 amino acids. As DNA, the CDR3 is TGCGCCAGCAGCTTGGGTGCACTTCCCACCGACAATGAGCAGTTCTTC. Translating gives CASSLGALPTDNEQFF.

A few counts support this clone. The chain joins TRBV6-4 to TRBJ2-1; weak D call: TRBD2 (5 bases). V was trimmed by 8 bases and J by 8 bases, leaving 16 bases between them. CDR3 length: 13 residues. Germline CDR1 is MRHNA and CDR2 is SNTAGT. The CDR3 nucleotides read TGTGCCAGCCAGCCCAAGCGGAGAGATGAGCAGTTCTTC. This gives the protein CASQPKRRDEQFF.

This clone has more than one count but fewer than ten. A junction boundary mismatches the germline segment, possibly from a read error. The chain uses TRBV19 and TRBJ1-5, with TRBD1 as a possible D gene (5 bases). This CDR3 contains 12 residues. Germline V gene lookup returns CDR1 LNHDA and CDR2 SQIVND (reference sequence). The CDR3 spells CPRVAWNQPQHF. For the CDR3, the DNA is TGTCCCAGGGTGGCCTGGAATCAGCCCCAGCATTTT.

In this sample, this clone turned up once. The chain joins TRBV4-3 to TRBJ1-5; no firm D call. Germline-derived CDR1 and CDR2 are LGHNA and YSLEER. The CDR3 loop spans 15 amino acids. V lost 0 bases, J lost 2 bases, and 8 bases lay in between. This chain's CDR3 is CASSQDLFGNQPQHF. The CDR3 nucleotides are TGCGCCAGCAGCCAAGATCTGTTTGGCAATCAGCCCCAGCATTTT.

The genes are TRBV2 and TRBJ2-7, with a tentative D call TRBD1 (6 bases). The V gene's germline CDR1 is SNHLY and CDR2 FYNNEI. V was pared by 4 bases and J by 2 bases, with 12 bases between. This CDR3 is 14 amino acids long. In nucleotides, the CDR3 is TGTGCCAGCAGTGTAGGGGGATACCCCTACGAGCAGTACTTC. It yields the protein CASSVGGYPYEQYF. Supplemented by reference TRBV2 and TRBJ2-7, the full variable domain reads EPEVTQTPSHQVTQMGQEVILRCVPISNHLYFYWYRQILGQKVEFLVSFYNNEISEKSEIFDDQFSVERPDGSNFTLKIRSTKLEDSAMYFCASSVGGYPYEQYFGPGTRLTVT.

The chain carries TRBV4-3 and TRBJ1-1, with a possible D match to TRBD1 (6 bases). Trimming removed 0 bases at V and 9 bases at J, with 14 bases between. CDR1 is LGHNA, CDR2 YSLEER, per germline. The CDR3 is 14 residues long. CDR3 coding DNA: TGCGCCAGCAGCCAAGATGGTACAGGGAACAAAGCTTTCTTT. It encodes CASSQDGTGNKAFF.

The CDR3 protein is CASSQRTALSGANVLTF. The CDR3 DNA sequence: TGCGCCAGCAGCCAGCGGACTGCACTCTCTGGGGCCAACGTCCTGACTTTC. The chain links TRBV4-3 to TRBJ2-6; D may be TRBD2 (5 bases). Trimming left V 3 bases short and J 0 bases short, with 12 bases between. Per the germline V gene, CDR1 is LGHNA and CDR2 is YSLEER. The CDR3 is made up of 17 amino acids.

V is TRBV4-1 and J is TRBJ2-2; possibly TRBD2 for D (6 bases). Germline assignment: CDR1 MGHRA and CDR2 YSYEKL. The CDR3 is 17 residues long. The V end lost 3 bases, the J end lost 2 bases, and 16 bases lay between the germline ends. CDR3 DNA sequence: TGCGCCAGCAGCCAGGGGACTCGGCAAACAAACACCGGGGAGCTGTTTTTT. Translated, it gives CASSQGTRQTNTGELFF.

The V call is TRBV15, the J call TRBJ2-5, with 7 bases identical to TRBD1. In germline, CDR1 is LNHNV, CDR2 YYDKDF (reference sequence). J was trimmed by 1 base and V by 0 bases; bases with no gene match: 2. The CDR3 extends over 15 amino acids. CDR3 nucleotide sequence: TGTGCCACCAGCAGAGATAGGGGGCCCCAAGAGACCCAGTACTTC. Protein: CATSRDRGPQETQYF.

The rearrangement links TRBV9 to TRBJ2-2; D call uncertain. Germline CDR1 and CDR2: SGDLS and YYNGEE. V was clipped by 7 bases and J by 4 bases, with 8 bases between them. This CDR3 is 12 amino acids long. This chain's CDR3 is CASSVLTGELFF. The CDR3, as DNA: TGTGCCAGCTCGGTACTCACCGGGGAGCTGTTTTTT.

This chain's CDR3 is CACARTGGELFF. The CDR3 DNA is TGTGCGTGCGCCAGGACAGGCGGGGAGCTGTTTTTT. The V and J genes are TRBV7-9 and TRBJ2-2, with 7 bases aligning to TRBD1. The CDR3 length is 12 residues. Germline V CDR1 and CDR2: SEHNR, FQNEAQ (reference sequence). The full variable domain, rest sourced from reference TRBV7-9 and TRBJ2-2, is DTGVSQNPRHKITKRGQNVTFRCDPISEHNRLYWYRQTLGQGPEFLTYFQNEAQLEKSRLLSDRFSAERPKGSFSTLEIQRTEQGDSAMYLCACARTGGELFFGEGSRLTVL.

The chain's CDR3 is CASSLGQGREETQYF. CDR3 DNA sequence: TGCGCCAGCAGTTTGGGACAGGGAAGGGAGGAGACCCAGTACTTC. The chain has TRBV10-1 and TRBJ2-5, with TRBD1 matching 9 bases. V lost 5 bases, J lost 5 bases, and 9 bases stayed unmatched. The germline V gene encodes CDR1 WNHNN and CDR2 SYGVQD (reference sequence). This CDR3 is 15 amino acids long.

J is TRBJ2-5 and V is TRBV30, with a tentative D call TRBD1 (5 bases). Germline V gives CDR1 GTSNPN, CDR2 SVGIG (reference sequence). This CDR3 region has 12 residues. V gave up 3 bases and J gave up 4 bases, with 9 bases separating them. The DNA for the CDR3 is TGTGCCTGGAGAAGGGGCCGAGAGACCCAGTACTTC. Translated, it gives CAWRRGRETQYF. Based on the CDR3 plus reference TRBV30 and TRBJ2-5, the full variable domain is SQTIHQWPATLVQPVGSPLSLECTVEGTSNPNLYWYRQAAGRGLQLLFYSVGIGQISSEVPQNLSASRPQDRQFILSSKKLLLSDSGFYLCAWRRGRETQYFGPGTRLLVL.

The V and J genes are TRBV5-1 and TRBJ2-1, with 9 bases that match TRBD2. The CDR3 sequence is 15 residues long. CDR1 is SGHRS and CDR2 is YFSETQ in the germline V gene. V was clipped by 2 bases and J by 2 bases; unmatched bases: 2. CDR3 nucleotides: TGCGCCAGCAGCTTTAGCGGGGGTACCTACAATGAGCAGTTCTTC. Protein: CASSFSGGTYNEQFF.

The chain employs TRBV7-9 and TRBJ2-7, with TRBD2 as a possible D gene (5 bases). The CDR3 loop spans 13 amino acids. In germline, CDR1 is SEHNR, CDR2 FQNEAQ (reference sequence). Trimming shortened V by 2 bases and J by 6 bases, and 11 bases separated the two germline ends. The CDR3 region has the DNA TGTGCCAGCAGCTTAAAAGGACTGAGCGAGCAGTACTTC. Amino acids: CASSLKGLSEQYF.

The chain employs TRBV27 and TRBJ1-6; 7 nucleotides match TRBD1. V shed 7 bases and J 8 bases; nucleotides not matched to a gene: 8. CDR1 and CDR2 from the germline V gene are MNHEY and SMNVEV (reference sequence). The CDR3 sequence is 14 residues long. For the CDR3, the DNA is TGTGCCAGCACCCCGGGAGGGGGCTATTCACCCCTCCACTTT. Translating gives CASTPGGGYSPLHF.

V and J are TRBV11-2 and TRBJ2-6; TRBD1 aligns across 10 bases. Germline V lookup: CDR1 SGHAT, CDR2 FQNNGV. With 4 bases clipped from V and 0 bases from J, the junction kept 6 bases outside the gene matches. The CDR3 spans 18 residues. The CDR3: CASSSRDRGISGANVLTF. In DNA form, the CDR3 reads TGTGCCAGCAGCTCGCGGGACAGGGGAATCTCTGGGGCCAACGTCCTGACTTTC.

The chain recombines TRBV12-5 with TRBJ2-1; 7 nucleotides agree with TRBD1. CDR1 and CDR2 (germline): LGHNT, FRNRAP. The CDR3 is made up of 16 amino acids. Trimming removed 3 bases from V and 1 base from J; junction bases left unmatched: 6. The CDR3 sequence: CASGFFTRGSYNEQFF. CDR3 nucleotide sequence: TGTGCTAGTGGTTTTTTCACCAGGGGGTCCTACAATGAGCAGTTCTTC.

This clone was picked up a small number of times. This chain uses TRBV4-1 with TRBJ2-5, with D tentatively TRBD2 (5 bases). Germline V gives CDR1 MGHRA, CDR2 YSYEKL. Deletions cut 4 bases from V and 5 bases from J, with 17 bases between. CDR3 length: 15 amino acids. The DNA of the CDR3 is TGCGCCAGCAGCCGCCTTCTAGCCCGCGGCGAGACCCAGTACTTC. It encodes CASSRLLARGETQYF.